This T cell receptor (beta chain) is from a study of PD-1 blockade in classical Hodgkin lymphoma (dated by TCRdb to the early 2020s). Study-level background: Nivolumab dosing was 3 mg/kg intravenously every 2 weeks, continuing until either disease progression or unacceptable toxicity. The study used TCR beta sequencing and CyTOF to define a peripheral blood immune signature of response to PD-1 blockade in classical Hodgkin lymphoma.

Summary of the overall study and its limitations: Only a single clinical trial cohort was studied, and what caused the repertoire differences, possibly disease activity or prior therapy, remained undefined. CD4+ but not CD8+ TCR diversity rose significantly by C4D1 (p=0.0027 vs p=0.16), most apparent in complete responders (p=0.02). Diversity was lower in patients who began nivolumab less than 1 year after ASCT, so these patients were left out of later analyses to avoid confounding by immune reconstitution. Among trial patients, those achieving complete response had baseline diversity similar to that of newly diagnosed patients, while diversity was significantly lower in partial responders and progressors. Baseline TCR diversity was reported to be lower in newly diagnosed patients than in healthy donors and to be lower still in relapsed/refractory patients.

Between the V and J ends, shortened by 6 bases and 2 bases respectively, the junction contains 25 bases. From a lookup of the germline V gene (reference sequence), CDR1 and CDR2 are SGHKS and YYEKEE. Including cysteine and phenylalanine, the CDR3 has 18 amino acids. The read is trimmed to its CDR3 DNA, 54 bases read in frame from base 1. This clone showed up just once. Its cognate antigen has yet to be identified. The sample holds no much larger clone one base away, and base qualities are not on file. The Qiagen DNeasy kit was used to extract genomic DNA both from unsorted PBMCs and from the negatively selected CD4+ and CD8+ fractions. TCR beta CDR3 regions were amplified by immunoSEQ multiplex PCR using primers annealing to V and J segments. A synthetic immune receptor repertoire was used to minimize amplification bias, and any remaining bias was removed computationally after sequencing. Per the source publication's procedure: Repertoire diversity was quantified as the Shannon entropy index using custom Python scripts. Unsorted, CD4+ and CD8+ repertoires were examined separately, except in combined analyses, for which CD4+ and CD8+ sequences were merged in silico. A clone counted as expanded when the clone's frequency after treatment rose at least 2-fold relative to C1D1, and clones undetected at baseline were given a pseudocount of 0.5. Singleton clones were defined as clones with 0 or 1 copy at C1D1, and non-singleton clones were defined as clones with 2 or more copies. Clones expanded in unsorted samples were assigned a CD4+, CD8+ or unknown annotation through matching of protein sequences in sorted samples from the same patient. Diversity changes from C1D1 to C4D1 were tested in paired samples using Wilcoxon tests. TCRdb provides this immuneACCESS table in a form limited to in-frame rearrangements. Some clones are lacking; in checked studies, under half of them reflect an unresolved V gene, and why the rest are absent is not known. V and J calls and clone size are copied from that table; D and trimming were computed from the DNA. The sample contains around 50,000 clones, roughly 89% of them found a single time. Clones ranked in the top ten supply about 15% of the sample.

The sample's time point label, in plain terms: cycle 4 day 1 (C4D1), after five to seven weeks of nivolumab. Every trial patient had relapsed following autologous stem cell transplantation, and prior brentuximab vedotin exposure was what differed among cohorts A, B and C. The trial cohort was composed of some 57 patients with relapsed/refractory classical Hodgkin lymphoma, for whom complete response, partial response or progressive disease was recorded as best overall response. In the multi-cohort phase II CheckMate 205 trial, trial patients received single-agent nivolumab. Best overall response was determined by an independent review committee according to the 2007 International Working Group response criteria. Trial PBMCs were obtained immediately prior to nivolumab initiation (C1D1) and on therapy at cycle 2 day 1 and cycle 4 day 1. Peripheral blood was collected in 8 mL Vacutainer Cell Preparation Tubes, from which PBMCs were isolated by centrifugation and then cryopreserved.

This sequence originates from a human donor with classical Hodgkin lymphoma. The V and J segments used are TRBV5-5 and TRBJ2-3; the D gene is possibly TRBD2, with 6 bases matching. The sequencing here drew on peripheral blood mononuclear cells (PBMCs), taken before the fourth cycle of nivolumab. The CDR3 in this case is CASTGWENRESYTDTQYF. The base sequence is TGTGCCAGCACGGGGTGGGAGAACCGGGAGTCATACACAGATACGCAGTATTTT. With all but the CDR3 taken from the reference TRBV5-5 and TRBJ2-3 genes, the full variable domain is: DAGVTQSPTHLIKTRGQQVTLRCSPISGHKSVSWYQQVLGQGPQFIFQYYEKEERGRGNFPDRFSARQFPNYSSELNVNALLLGDSALYLCASTGWENRESYTDTQYFGPGTRLTVL.